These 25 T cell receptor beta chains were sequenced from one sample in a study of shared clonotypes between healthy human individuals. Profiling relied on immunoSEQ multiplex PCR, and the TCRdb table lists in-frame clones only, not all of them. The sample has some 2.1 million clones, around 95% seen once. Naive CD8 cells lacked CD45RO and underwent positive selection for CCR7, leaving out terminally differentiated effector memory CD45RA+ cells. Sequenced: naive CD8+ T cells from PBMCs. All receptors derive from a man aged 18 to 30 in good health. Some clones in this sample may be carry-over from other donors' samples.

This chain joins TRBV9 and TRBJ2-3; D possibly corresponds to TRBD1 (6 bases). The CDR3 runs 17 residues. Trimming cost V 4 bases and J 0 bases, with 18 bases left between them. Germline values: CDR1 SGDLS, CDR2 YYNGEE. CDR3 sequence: CASSLGNGQFSTDTQYF. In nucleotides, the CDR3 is TGTGCCAGCAGCCTCGGCAACGGACAGTTCAGCACAGATACGCAGTATTTT.

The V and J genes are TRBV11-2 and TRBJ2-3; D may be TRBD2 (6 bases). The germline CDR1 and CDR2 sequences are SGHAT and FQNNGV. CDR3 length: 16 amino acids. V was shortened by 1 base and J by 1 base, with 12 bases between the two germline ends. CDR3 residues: CASSLVRGLGTDTQYF. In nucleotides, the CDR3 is TGTGCCAGCAGCTTAGTCCGGGGACTCGGCACAGATACGCAGTATTTT.

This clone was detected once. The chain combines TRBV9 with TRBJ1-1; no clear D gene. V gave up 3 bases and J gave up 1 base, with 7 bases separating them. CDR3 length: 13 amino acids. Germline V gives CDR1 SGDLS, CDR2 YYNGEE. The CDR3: CASSARPNTEAFF. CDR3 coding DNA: TGTGCCAGCAGCGCCAGGCCGAACACTGAAGCTTTCTTT.

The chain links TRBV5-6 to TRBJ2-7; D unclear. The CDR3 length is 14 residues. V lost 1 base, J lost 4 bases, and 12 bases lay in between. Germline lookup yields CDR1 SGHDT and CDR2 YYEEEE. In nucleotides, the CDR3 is TGTGCCAGCAGCTTGTCAAATAGTATTTACGAGCAGTACTTC. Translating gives CASSLSNSIYEQYF.

The CDR3 spells CASSPTETGYTF. The CDR3 bases are TGTGCCAGCAGCCCGACAGAGACTGGCTACACCTTC. The V gene is TRBV5-4, the J gene TRBJ1-2; maybe TRBD1 (5 bases). The CDR3 loop spans 12 amino acids. V was cut by 4 bases and J by 7 bases, with 11 bases left in between. Germline CDR1 is SGHNT and CDR2 is YYREEE (reference sequence).

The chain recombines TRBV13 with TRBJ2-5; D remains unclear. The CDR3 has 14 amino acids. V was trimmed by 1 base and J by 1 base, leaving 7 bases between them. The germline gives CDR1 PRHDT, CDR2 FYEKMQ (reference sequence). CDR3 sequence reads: CASSLVTPQETQYF. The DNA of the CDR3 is TGTGCCAGCAGCTTAGTTACTCCCCAAGAGACCCAGTACTTC.

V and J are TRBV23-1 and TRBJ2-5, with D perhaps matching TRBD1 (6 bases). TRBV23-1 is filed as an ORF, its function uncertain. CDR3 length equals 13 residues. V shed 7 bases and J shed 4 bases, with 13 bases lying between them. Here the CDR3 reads CASTPHRVETQYF. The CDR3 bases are TGCGCCAGCACCCCGCACAGGGTAGAGACCCAGTACTTC.

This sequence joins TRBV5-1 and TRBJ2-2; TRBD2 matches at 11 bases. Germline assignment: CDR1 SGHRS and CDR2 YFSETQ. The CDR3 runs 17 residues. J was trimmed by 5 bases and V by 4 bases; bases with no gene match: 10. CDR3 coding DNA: TGCGCCAGCAGCCTGAAACTACTAGCGGGAGAAACCGGGGAGCTGTTTTTT. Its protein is CASSLKLLAGETGELFF.

The CDR3 DNA follows: TGTGCCAGCAGCCCTAGGAGCGGGGCGAATGAGCAGTTCTTC. Protein sequence: CASSPRSGANEQFF. The V call is TRBV7-3, the J call TRBJ2-1; 7 positions agree with TRBD2. There are 14 residues in the CDR3. The junction had 8 bases not matched to a gene; V was cut back by 5 bases and J by 7 bases. Germline V gene sequence: CDR1 SGHTA, CDR2 FQGTGA.

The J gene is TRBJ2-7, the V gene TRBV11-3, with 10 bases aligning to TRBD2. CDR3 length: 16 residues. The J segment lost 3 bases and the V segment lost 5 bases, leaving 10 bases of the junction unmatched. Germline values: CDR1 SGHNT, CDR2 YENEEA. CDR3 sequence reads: CASSPIRLAGLYEQYF. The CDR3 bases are TGTGCCAGCAGCCCTATAAGACTAGCGGGCCTCTACGAGCAGTACTTC.

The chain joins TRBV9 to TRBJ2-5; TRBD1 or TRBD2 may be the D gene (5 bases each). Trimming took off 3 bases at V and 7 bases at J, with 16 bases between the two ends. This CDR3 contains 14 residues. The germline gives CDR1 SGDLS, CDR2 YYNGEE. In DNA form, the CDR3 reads TGTGCCAGCAGCGCAGAGGGGTATTTCGGGACCCAGTACTTC. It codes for CASSAEGYFGTQYF.

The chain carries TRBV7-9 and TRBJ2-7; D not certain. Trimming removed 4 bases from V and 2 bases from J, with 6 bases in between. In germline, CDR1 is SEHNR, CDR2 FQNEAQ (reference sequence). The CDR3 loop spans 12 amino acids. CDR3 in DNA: TGTGCCAGCAGCTGGGTTCCCTACGAGCAGTACTTC. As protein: CASSWVPYEQYF.

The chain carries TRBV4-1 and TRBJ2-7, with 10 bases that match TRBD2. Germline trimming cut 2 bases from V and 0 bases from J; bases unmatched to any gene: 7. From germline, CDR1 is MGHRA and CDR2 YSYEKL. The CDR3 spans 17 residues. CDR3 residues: CASSQSLAGESSYEQYF. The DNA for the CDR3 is TGCGCCAGCAGCCAATCGCTAGCGGGAGAAAGCTCCTACGAGCAGTACTTC.

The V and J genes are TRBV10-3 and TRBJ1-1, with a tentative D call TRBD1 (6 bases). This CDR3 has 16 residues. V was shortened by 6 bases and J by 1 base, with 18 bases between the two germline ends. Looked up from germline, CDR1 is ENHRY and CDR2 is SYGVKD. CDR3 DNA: TGTGCCATCAGGGCAGTGCGGGACACCCAGAACACTGAAGCTTTCTTT. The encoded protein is CAIRAVRDTQNTEAFF.

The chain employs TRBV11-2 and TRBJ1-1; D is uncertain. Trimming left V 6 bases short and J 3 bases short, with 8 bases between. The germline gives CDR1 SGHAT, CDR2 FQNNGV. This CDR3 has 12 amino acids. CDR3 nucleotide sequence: TGTGCCAGCAGGGATGGGTACACTGAAGCTTTCTTT. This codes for CASRDGYTEAFF.

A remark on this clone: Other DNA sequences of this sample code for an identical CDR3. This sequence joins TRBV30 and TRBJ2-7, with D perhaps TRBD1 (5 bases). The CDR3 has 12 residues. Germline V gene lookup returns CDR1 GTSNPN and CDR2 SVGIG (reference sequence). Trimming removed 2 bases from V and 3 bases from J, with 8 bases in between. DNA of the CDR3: TGTGCCTGGAGTAGAGACAGCTACGAGCAGTACTTC. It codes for CAWSRDSYEQYF.

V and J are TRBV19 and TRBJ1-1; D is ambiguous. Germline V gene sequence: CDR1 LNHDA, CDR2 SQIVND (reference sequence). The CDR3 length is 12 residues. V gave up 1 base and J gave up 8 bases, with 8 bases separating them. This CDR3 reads CASSIVESEAFF. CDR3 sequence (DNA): TGTGCCAGTAGTATAGTGGAGTCCGAAGCTTTCTTT. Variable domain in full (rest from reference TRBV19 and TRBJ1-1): DGGITQSPKYLFRKEGQNVTLSCEQNLNHDAMYWYRQDPGQGLRLIYYSQIVNDFQKGDIAEGYSVSREKKESFPLTVTSAQKNPTAFYLCASSIVESEAFFGQGTRLTVV.

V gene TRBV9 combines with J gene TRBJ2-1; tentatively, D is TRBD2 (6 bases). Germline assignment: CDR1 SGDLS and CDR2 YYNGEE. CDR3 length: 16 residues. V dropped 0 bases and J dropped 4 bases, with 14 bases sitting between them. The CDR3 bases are TGTGCCAGCAGCGTAGAGGAGGGGACGGGGTACAATGAGCAGTTCTTC. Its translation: CASSVEEGTGYNEQFF.

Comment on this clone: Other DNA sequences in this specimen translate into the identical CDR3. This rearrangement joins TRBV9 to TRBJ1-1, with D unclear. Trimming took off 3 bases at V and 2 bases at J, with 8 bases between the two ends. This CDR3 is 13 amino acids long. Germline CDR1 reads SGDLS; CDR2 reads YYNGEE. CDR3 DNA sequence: TGTGCCAGCAGCGCGGGCCTAAACACTGAAGCTTTCTTT. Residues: CASSAGLNTEAFF. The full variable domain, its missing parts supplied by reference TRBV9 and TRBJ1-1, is DSGVTQTPKHLITATGQRVTLRCSPRSGDLSVYWYQQSLDQGLQFLIQYYNGEERAKGNILERFSAQQFPDLHSELNLSSLELGDSALYFCASSAGLNTEAFFGQGTRLTVV.

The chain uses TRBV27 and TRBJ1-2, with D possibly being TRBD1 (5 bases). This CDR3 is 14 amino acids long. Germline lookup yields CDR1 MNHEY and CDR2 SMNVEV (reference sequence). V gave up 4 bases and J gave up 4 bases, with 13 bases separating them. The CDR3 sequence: CASSSLREGYGYTF. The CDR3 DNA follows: TGTGCCAGCAGTTCCCTCAGGGAGGGCTATGGCTACACCTTC.

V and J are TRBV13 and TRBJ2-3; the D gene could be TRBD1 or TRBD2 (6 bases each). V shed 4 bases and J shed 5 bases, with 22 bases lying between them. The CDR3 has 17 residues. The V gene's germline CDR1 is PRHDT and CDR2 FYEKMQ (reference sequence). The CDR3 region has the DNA TGTGCCAGCAGCTGGCCCAGGAAATTAGGGGGGATAGATACGCAGTATTTT. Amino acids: CASSWPRKLGGIDTQYF.

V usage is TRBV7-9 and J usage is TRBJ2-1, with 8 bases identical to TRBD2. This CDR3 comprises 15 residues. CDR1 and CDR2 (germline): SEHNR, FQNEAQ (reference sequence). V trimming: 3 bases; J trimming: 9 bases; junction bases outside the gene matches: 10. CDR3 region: CASSFREGPPGEQFF. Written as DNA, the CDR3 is TGTGCCAGCAGCTTCCGGGAGGGCCCCCCAGGTGAGCAGTTCTTC.

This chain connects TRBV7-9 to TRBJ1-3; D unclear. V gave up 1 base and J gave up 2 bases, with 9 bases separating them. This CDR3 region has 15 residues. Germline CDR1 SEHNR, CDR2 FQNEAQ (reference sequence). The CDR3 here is CASSLEVRPGNTIYF. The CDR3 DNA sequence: TGTGCCAGCAGCTTAGAGGTACGGCCTGGAAACACCATATATTTT.

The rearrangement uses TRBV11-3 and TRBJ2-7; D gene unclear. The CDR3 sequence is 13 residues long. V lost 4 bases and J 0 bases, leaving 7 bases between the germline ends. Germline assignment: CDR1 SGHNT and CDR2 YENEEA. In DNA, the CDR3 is TGTGCCAGCAGCTCCCCCTACTCCTACGAGCAGTACTTC. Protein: CASSSPYSYEQYF.

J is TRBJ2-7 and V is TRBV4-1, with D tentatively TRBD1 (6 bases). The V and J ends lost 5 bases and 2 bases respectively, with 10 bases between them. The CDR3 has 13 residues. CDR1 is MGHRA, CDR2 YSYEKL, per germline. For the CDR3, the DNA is TGCGCCAGCAGCTTGGACAGTCCCTACGAGCAGTACTTC. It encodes CASSLDSPYEQYF.